Listed here are 18 T cell receptor beta chains from one sample, sequenced in a study of blood T cells in healthy people across ages (dated by TCRdb to 2014 to 2015). Libraries were made using 5' RACE. Instrument on record: Illumina HiSeq 2500. A second PCR of 7 to 11 cycles was performed with a sample-barcoded 5' primer and a J-beta primer mix. Through fastp at Q25 and MiXCR, TCRdb rebuilt clones from the public reads, retaining in-frame beta chains. Here each entry gathers all rows of one CDR3 protein and keeps the most common genes and DNA. The sample contains hundreds of thousands of distinct CDR3 sequences, around a fifth of them found a single time. Jointly, the top ten make up under 4% of the sample. The material sequenced was blood. These receptors were taken from a man aged 70 or older in good health.

The genes are TRBV14 and TRBJ1-4; no clear D. Deletions cut 4 bases from V and 13 bases from J, with 13 bases between. There are 12 residues in the CDR3. In germline, CDR1 is SGHDN, CDR2 FVKESK. The CDR3 is CASSRDLFGLFF. The CDR3 DNA is TGTGCCAGCAGCCGGGATCTCTTCGGACTGTTTTTT.

In this sample, this clonotype turned up many times. The V call is TRBV29-1, the J call TRBJ2-3; D is unresolved. CDR1 SQVTM and CDR2 ANQGSEA come from the germline V gene. V lost 8 bases to trimming and J lost 0 bases, with 15 bases between them. The CDR3 sequence is 14 residues long. In nucleotides, the CDR3 is TGCAGCACATGGTATGGCGCGAGCACAGATACGCAGTATTTT. Protein product: CSTWYGASTDTQYF.

The V gene is TRBV20-1, the J gene TRBJ2-2, with D possibly TRBD2 on 6 matching bases. V shed 6 bases and J shed 4 bases, with 18 bases lying between them. Looked up from germline, CDR1 is DFQATT and CDR2 is SNEGSKA (reference sequence). CDR3 length equals 15 residues. As DNA, the CDR3 is TGCAGTGCCATACCTGGGAGGATGGTCACCGGGGAGCTGTTTTTT. It specifies CSAIPGRMVTGELFF.

The chain uses TRBV6-1 and TRBJ2-5; TRBD2 matches 8 bases. The closer fit of TRBJ2-1 to the DNA end suggests the J call may be wrong. This CDR3 is built from 17 residues. Germline CDR1 and CDR2: MNHNS and SASEGT. CDR3 DNA sequence: TGTGCCAGCAGCCCTCCGGGACTAGACTTGATTCGGAATGAGCAGTTCTTC. It translates to CASSPPGLDLIRNEQFF.

This clonotype has only one observation. V is TRBV29-1 and J is TRBJ1-1; weak D call: TRBD1 (5 bases). There are 14 residues in the CDR3. The germline V and J ends were trimmed by 7 bases and 0 bases, with 15 bases remaining between them. Looked up from germline, CDR1 is SQVTM and CDR2 is ANQGSEA. CDR3 protein: CSARDGLVNTEAFF. Here the CDR3 DNA reads TGCAGCGCCCGGGACGGGCTGGTGAACACTGAAGCTTTCTTT.

The chain carries TRBV9 and TRBJ1-2; D remains unclear. V was pared by 6 bases and J by 7 bases, with 10 bases between. Germline V lookup: CDR1 SGDLS, CDR2 YYNGEE. This CDR3 has 11 amino acids. The CDR3 coding sequence is TGTGCCAGCAATGGACTCCTTGGCTACACCTTC. Its protein product is CASNGLLGYTF.

This clonotype was counted a few times. The V and J genes are TRBV12-3 or TRBV12-4 and TRBJ1-1; perhaps TRBD1 as D (6 bases). This CDR3 spans 14 amino acids. Trimming removed 6 bases at V and 2 bases at J, with 13 bases between. CDR3 DNA sequence: TGTGCCAGCAGCCCCCGGACAGACAACACTGAAGCTTTCTTT. Its translation: CASSPRTDNTEAFF.

The gene calls are TRBV19 and TRBJ2-5; tentatively, D is TRBD2 (5 bases). CDR3 size: 16 residues. Germline CDR1 LNHDA, CDR2 SQIVND (reference sequence). V was clipped by 6 bases and J by 4 bases, with 21 bases between them. As DNA, the CDR3 is TGTGCCAGTAGCACCACAAGACGGGATTTAGGAGAGACCCAGTACTTC. This codes for CASSTTRRDLGETQYF.

The table lists this clonotype with many counts. The chain links TRBV20-1 to TRBJ2-3, with D possibly matching TRBD2 (7 bases). The CDR3 runs to 13 residues. Per the germline V gene, CDR1 is DFQATT and CDR2 is SNEGSKA (reference sequence). V was trimmed by 5 bases and J by 6 bases, leaving 15 bases between them. CDR3 nucleotides: TGCAGTGCTTTTGAACCGGGGGGCGATACGCAGTATTTT. It specifies CSAFEPGGDTQYF.

This clonotype was counted many times. The chain couples TRBV24-1 to TRBJ2-7; no reliable D call. This CDR3 is built from 13 residues. The germline CDR1 and CDR2 sequences are KGHDR and SFDVKD. Trimming removed 3 bases from V and 5 bases from J, with 10 bases in between. The CDR3: CATSDPLRNEQYF. The CDR3 bases are TGTGCCACCAGTGATCCCTTAAGAAACGAGCAGTACTTC.

This clonotype has more than one count but fewer than ten. This sequence joins TRBV5-6 and TRBJ2-3, with D possibly being TRBD2 (6 bases). Germline CDR1 SGHDT, CDR2 YYEEEE. This CDR3 has 16 amino acids. The V gene lost 2 bases and the J gene lost 0 bases, with 13 bases spanning the gap. Written as DNA, the CDR3 is TGTGCCAGCAGCTTCCGACTAGATCGGAGCACAGATACGCAGTATTTT. Amino acids: CASSFRLDRSTDTQYF.

This clonotype has a handful of counts. J is TRBJ1-4 and V is TRBV27; D is perhaps TRBD1 (6 bases). CDR3 length equals 12 residues. CDR1 and CDR2 from the germline V gene are MNHEY and SMNVEV (reference sequence). Trimming stripped 5 bases from V and 8 bases from J, with 9 bases between. The CDR3 DNA is TGTGCCAGCAGTCATGGACAGGAAAAACTGTTTTTT. Translation: CASSHGQEKLFF.

This clonotype was found many times. V is TRBV5-1 and J is TRBJ2-1, with D unclear. The CDR3 is made up of 14 amino acids. Trimming removed 5 bases at V and 2 bases at J, with 11 bases between. CDR1 and CDR2 (germline): SGHRS, YFSETQ. The CDR3 region has the DNA TGCGCCAGCAGATCAGGTAATACCTACAATGAGCAGTTCTTC. It codes for CASRSGNTYNEQFF.

The genes are TRBV29-1 and TRBJ1-2, with a possible D match to TRBD1 (6 bases). Trimming removed 4 bases at V and 4 bases at J, with 16 bases between. The CDR3 consists of 14 residues. Looked up from germline, CDR1 is SQVTM and CDR2 is ANQGSEA. The CDR3 spells CSVVISGASYGYTF. CDR3 in DNA: TGCAGCGTTGTAATATCAGGGGCGAGCTATGGCTACACCTTC.

This clonotype was detected a few times. The chain combines TRBV6-4 with TRBJ2-3, with 8 bases identical to TRBD2. Germline assignment: CDR1 MRHNA and CDR2 SNTAGT. The CDR3 has 17 residues. With V trimmed by 0 bases and J by 5 bases, 10 bases remained unmatched. DNA for the CDR3: TGTGCCAGCAGTGACTCCTACGGGAGGGCCGGAGGAGATACGCAGTATTTT. Encoded protein: CASSDSYGRAGGDTQYF.

This clonotype was observed at least ten times. The gene calls are TRBV2 and TRBJ2-1; 9 bases are shared with TRBD1. The length of the CDR3 is 15 residues. Trimming at V came to 5 bases and at J to 3 bases, leaving 5 bases not matched to a gene. Germline values: CDR1 SNHLY, CDR2 FYNNEI. The CDR3: CASSLVGQGYNEQFF. The CDR3 DNA sequence: TGTGCCAGCAGTCTAGTGGGACAGGGCTACAATGAGCAGTTCTTC.

There are a few counts of this clonotype. The V and J genes are TRBV29-1 and TRBJ2-5; D gene uncertain. Germline CDR1 is SQVTM and CDR2 is ANQGSEA. The CDR3 extends over 13 amino acids. V was shortened by 6 bases and J by 0 bases, with 11 bases between the two germline ends. CDR3 in DNA: TGCAGCGTCGGTCTCAAGTACCAAGAGACCCAGTACTTC. This encodes CSVGLKYQETQYF. The full variable domain, in which reference TRBV29-1 and TRBJ2-5 provide the parts outside the CDR3, is SAVISQKPSRDICQRGTSLTIQCQVDSQVTMMFWYRQQPGQSLTLIATANQGSEATYESGFVIDKFPISRPNLTFSTLTVSNMSPEDSSIYLCSVGLKYQETQYFGPGTRLLVL.

This chain links TRBV6-5 with TRBJ1-1, with 7 bases fitting TRBD1. In germline, CDR1 is MNHEY, CDR2 SVGAGI. V lost 5 bases, J lost 3 bases, and 9 bases stayed unmatched. The CDR3 is 15 amino acids. CDR3 coding DNA: TGTGCCAGCAGTACCCCGACAGGGAAGGACACTGAAGCTTTCTTT. It encodes CASSTPTGKDTEAFF.